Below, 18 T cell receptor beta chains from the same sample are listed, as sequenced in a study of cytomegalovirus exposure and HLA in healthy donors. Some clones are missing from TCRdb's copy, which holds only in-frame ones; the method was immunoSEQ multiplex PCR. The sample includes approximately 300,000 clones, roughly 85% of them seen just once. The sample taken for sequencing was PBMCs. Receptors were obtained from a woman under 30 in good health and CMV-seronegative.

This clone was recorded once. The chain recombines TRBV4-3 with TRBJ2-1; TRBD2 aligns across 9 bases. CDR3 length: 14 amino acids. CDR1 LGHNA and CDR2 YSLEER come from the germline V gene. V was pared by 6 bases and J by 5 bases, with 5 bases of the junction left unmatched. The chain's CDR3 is CASSVAGVNNEQFF. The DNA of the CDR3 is TGCGCCAGCAGTGTAGCGGGAGTAAACAATGAGCAGTTCTTC.

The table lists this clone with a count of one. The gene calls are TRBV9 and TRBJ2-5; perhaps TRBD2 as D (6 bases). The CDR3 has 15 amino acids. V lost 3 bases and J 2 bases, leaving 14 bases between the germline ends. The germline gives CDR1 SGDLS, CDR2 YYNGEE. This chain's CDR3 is CASSATVGTQETQYF. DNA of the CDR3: TGTGCCAGCAGCGCAACTGTTGGGACTCAAGAGACCCAGTACTTC.

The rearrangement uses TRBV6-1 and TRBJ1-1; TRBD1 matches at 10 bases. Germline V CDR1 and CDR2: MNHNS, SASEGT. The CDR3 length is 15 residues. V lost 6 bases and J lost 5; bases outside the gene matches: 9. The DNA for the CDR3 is TGTGCCAGCAGCCCTAGACAGGGGGCGCTGACTGAAGCTTTCTTT. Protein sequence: CASSPRQGALTEAFF.

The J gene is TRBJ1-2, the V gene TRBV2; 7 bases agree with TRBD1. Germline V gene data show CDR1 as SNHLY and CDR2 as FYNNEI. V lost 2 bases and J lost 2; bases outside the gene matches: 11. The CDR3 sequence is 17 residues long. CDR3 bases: TGTGCCAGCAGTGAACCCTCCTCCAGGGGGGTGAACTATGGCTACACCTTC. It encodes CASSEPSSRGVNYGYTF.

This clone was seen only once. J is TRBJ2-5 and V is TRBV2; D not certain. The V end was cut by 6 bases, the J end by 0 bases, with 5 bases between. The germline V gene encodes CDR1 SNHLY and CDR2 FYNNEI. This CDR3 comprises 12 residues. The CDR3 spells CASRLHQETQYF. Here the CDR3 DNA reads TGTGCCAGCAGGCTACACCAAGAGACCCAGTACTTC.

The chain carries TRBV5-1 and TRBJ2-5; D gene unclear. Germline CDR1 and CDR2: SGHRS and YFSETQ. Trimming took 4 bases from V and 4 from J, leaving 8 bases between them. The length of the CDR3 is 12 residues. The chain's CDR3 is CASSIALETQYF. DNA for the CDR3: TGCGCCAGCAGCATTGCGTTAGAGACCCAGTACTTC.

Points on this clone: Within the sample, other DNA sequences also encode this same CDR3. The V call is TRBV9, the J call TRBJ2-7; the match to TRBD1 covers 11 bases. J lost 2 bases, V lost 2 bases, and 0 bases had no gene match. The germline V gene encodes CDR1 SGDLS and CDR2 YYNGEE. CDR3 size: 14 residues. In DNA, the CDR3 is TGTGCCAGCAGCGTGGGACAGGGGGCCTACGAGCAGTACTTC. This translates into CASSVGQGAYEQYF.

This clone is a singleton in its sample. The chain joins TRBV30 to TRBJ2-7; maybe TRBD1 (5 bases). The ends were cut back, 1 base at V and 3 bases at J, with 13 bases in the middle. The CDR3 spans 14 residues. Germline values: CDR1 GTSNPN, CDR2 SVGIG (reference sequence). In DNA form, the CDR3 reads TGTGCCTGGAGTGAGAAGGGGCCGATCTACGAGCAGTACTTC. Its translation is CAWSEKGPIYEQYF.

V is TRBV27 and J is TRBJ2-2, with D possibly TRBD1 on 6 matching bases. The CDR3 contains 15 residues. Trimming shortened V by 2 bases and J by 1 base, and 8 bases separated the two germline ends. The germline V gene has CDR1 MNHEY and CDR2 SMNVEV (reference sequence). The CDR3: CASSLTGLNTGELFF. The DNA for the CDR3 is TGTGCCAGCAGTTTAACAGGGCTGAACACCGGGGAGCTGTTTTTT.

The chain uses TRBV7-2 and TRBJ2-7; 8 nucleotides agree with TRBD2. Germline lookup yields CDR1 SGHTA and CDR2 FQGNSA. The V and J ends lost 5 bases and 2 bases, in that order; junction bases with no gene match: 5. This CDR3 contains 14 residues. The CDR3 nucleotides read TGTGCCAGCAGCGCCCCGGGACTAGCCTACGAGCAGTACTTC. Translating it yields CASSAPGLAYEQYF.

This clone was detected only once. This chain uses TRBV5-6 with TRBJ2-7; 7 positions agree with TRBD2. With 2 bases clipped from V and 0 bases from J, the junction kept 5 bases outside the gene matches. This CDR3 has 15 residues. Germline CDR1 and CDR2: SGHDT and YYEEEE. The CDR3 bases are TGTGCCAGCAGCTTCCTGCGGACTAGCTCCTACGAGCAGTACTTC. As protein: CASSFLRTSSYEQYF.

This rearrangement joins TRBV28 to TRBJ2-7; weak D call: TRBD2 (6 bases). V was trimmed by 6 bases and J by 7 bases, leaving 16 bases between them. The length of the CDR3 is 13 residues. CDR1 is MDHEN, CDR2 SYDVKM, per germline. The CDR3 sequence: CASSPAERAEQYF. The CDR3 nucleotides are TGTGCCAGCAGCCCCGCGGAGCGGGCGGAGCAGTACTTC.

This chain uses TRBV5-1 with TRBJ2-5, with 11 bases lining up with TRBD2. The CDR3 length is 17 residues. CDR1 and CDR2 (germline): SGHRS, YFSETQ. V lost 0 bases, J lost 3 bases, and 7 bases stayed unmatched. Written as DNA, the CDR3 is TGCGCCAGCAGCTTGGGTGGGACTAGCGGTTCAGAAGAGACCCAGTACTTC. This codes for CASSLGGTSGSEETQYF. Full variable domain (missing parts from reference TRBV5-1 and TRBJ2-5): KAGVTQTPRYLIKTRGQQVTLSCSPISGHRSVSWYQQTPGQGLQFLFEYFSETQRNKGNFPGRFSGRQFSNSRSEMNVSTLELGDSALYLCASSLGGTSGSEETQYFGPGTRLLVL.

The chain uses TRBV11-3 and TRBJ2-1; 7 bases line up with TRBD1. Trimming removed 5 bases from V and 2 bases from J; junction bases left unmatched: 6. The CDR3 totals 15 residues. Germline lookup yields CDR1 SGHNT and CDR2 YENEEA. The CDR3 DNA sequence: TGTGCCAGCAGCCCGACAGGGTCTCCCTACAATGAGCAGTTCTTC. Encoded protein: CASSPTGSPYNEQFF.

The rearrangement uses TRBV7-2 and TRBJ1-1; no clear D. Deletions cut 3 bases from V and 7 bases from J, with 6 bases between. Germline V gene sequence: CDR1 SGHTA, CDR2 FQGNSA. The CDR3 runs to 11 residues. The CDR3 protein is CASSFYSEAFF. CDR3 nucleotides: TGTGCCAGCAGCTTTTACAGTGAAGCTTTCTTT.

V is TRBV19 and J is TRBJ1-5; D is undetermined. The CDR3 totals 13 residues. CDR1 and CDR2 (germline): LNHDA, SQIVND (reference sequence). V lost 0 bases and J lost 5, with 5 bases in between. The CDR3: CASSIDRYQPQHF. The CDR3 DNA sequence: TGTGCCAGTAGTATAGACCGGTATCAGCCCCAGCATTTT.

CDR3 bases: TGTGCCAGCAGCTCTAGACAGAGGAACACTGAAGCTTTCTTT. Translated, it gives CASSSRQRNTEAFF. The rearrangement uses TRBV27 and TRBJ1-1, with D perhaps matching TRBD1 (5 bases). From germline, CDR1 is MNHEY and CDR2 SMNVEV (reference sequence). The CDR3 is made up of 14 amino acids. Trimming removed 6 bases from V and 1 base from J, with 12 bases in between.

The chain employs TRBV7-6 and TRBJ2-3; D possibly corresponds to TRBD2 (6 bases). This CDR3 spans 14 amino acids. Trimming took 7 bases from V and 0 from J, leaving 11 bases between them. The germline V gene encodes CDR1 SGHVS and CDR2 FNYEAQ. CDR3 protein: CASKERASTDTQYF. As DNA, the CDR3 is TGTGCCAGCAAGGAGCGGGCGAGCACAGATACGCAGTATTTT.